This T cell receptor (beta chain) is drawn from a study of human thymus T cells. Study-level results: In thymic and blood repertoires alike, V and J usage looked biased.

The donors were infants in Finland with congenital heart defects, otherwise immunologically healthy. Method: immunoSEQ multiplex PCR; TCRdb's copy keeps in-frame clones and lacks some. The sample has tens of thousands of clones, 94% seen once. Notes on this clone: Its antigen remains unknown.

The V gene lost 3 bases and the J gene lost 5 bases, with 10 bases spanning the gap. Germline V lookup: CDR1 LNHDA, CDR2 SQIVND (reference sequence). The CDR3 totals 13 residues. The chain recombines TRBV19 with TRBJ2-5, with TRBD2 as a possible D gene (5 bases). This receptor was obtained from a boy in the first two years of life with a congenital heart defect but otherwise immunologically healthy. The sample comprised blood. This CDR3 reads CASSISRGETQYF. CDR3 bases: TGTGCCAGTAGTATTTCACGAGGGGAGACCCAGTACTTC. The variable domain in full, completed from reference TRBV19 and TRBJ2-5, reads DGGITQSPKYLFRKEGQNVTLSCEQNLNHDAMYWYRQDPGQGLRLIYYSQIVNDFQKGDIAEGYSVSREKKESFPLTVTSAQKNPTAFYLCASSISRGETQYFGPGTRLLVL.